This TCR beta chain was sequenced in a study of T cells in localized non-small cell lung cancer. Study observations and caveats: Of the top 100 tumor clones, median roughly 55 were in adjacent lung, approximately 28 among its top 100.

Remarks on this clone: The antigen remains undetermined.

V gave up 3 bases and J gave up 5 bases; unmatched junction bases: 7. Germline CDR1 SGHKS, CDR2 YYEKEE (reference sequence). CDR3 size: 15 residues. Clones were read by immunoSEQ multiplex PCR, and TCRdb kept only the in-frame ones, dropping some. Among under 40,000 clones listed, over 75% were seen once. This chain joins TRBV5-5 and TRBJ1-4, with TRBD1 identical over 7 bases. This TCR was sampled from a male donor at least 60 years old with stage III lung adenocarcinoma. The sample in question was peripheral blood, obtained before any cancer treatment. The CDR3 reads CASSSPTGRNEKLFF. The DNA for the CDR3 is TGTGCCAGCAGCTCGCCGACAGGGCGGAATGAAAAACTGTTTTTT.